Only one count was recorded for the clone carrying this TCR beta chain. Deletions cut 1 base from V and 0 bases from J, with 10 bases between. The CDR3 runs 15 residues. CDR1 is GTSNPN and CDR2 is SVGIG in the germline V gene (reference sequence). Assay: immunoSEQ multiplex PCR; the TCRdb copy retains only in-frame clones and omits some. The sample records 150,000 or so clones, approximately 85% being singletons. This sample is drawn from a study of blood T cell repertoires in COVID-19. Input material: peripheral blood. The V call is TRBV30, the J call TRBJ2-1; tentatively, D is TRBD2 (5 bases). The clonotype comes from a man aged 60 to 69 with COVID-19, enrolled during active disease. CDR3 in amino acids: CAWSAEVSSYNEQFF. The CDR3 DNA reads as TGTGCCTGGAGTGCGGAGGTAAGCTCCTACAATGAGCAGTTCTTC.